Below, 15 T cell receptor beta chains from the same sample are listed, as sequenced in a study of blood T cell repertoires in COVID-19. TCRdb's table, derived via immunoSEQ multiplex PCR, lists solely in-frame clones and lacks some. The top ten clones hold 6.5% to 8% of a sample with approximately 120,000 clones, 84% of them seen once. Specimen: peripheral blood. The receptors shown here come from a woman between 45 and 65 years old with acute or convalescent COVID-19.

The CDR3 sequence is CAIRKEGGPLGNEQFF. For the CDR3, the DNA is TGTGCCATCAGAAAGGAAGGGGGACCTCTGGGCAATGAGCAGTTCTTC. The V and J genes are TRBV10-3 and TRBJ2-1, with D perhaps TRBD1 (6 bases). CDR1 and CDR2 from the germline V gene are ENHRY and SYGVKD. The CDR3 spans 16 residues. V was pared by 6 bases and J by 6 bases, with 21 bases between.

The chain employs TRBV6-5 and TRBJ1-1; 9 positions match TRBD1. Germline V gene data show CDR1 as MNHEY and CDR2 as SVGAGI. The ends lost 7 bases at V and 1 base at J; junction bases unmatched: 4. This CDR3 has 14 residues. CDR3 amino acids: CASNRGHGNTEAFF. The CDR3 DNA is TGTGCCAGCAACAGGGGGCACGGGAACACTGAAGCTTTCTTT.

The chain employs TRBV29-1 and TRBJ1-5, with D uncertain. V was clipped by 5 bases and J by 4 bases, with 9 bases between them. The germline CDR1 and CDR2 sequences are SQVTM and ANQGSEA. This CDR3 is 12 amino acids long. CDR3 loop: CSVRESNQPQHF. CDR3 nucleotides: TGCAGCGTTCGGGAATCTAATCAGCCCCAGCATTTT.

The J gene is TRBJ2-3, the V gene TRBV7-2; TRBD2 matches 8 bases. CDR1 is SGHTA and CDR2 is FQGNSA in the germline V gene. The CDR3 is 15 residues long. The junction had 5 bases not matched to a gene; V was cut back by 5 bases and J by 1 base. CDR3 coding DNA: TGTGCCAGCAGCGTCTCGGGGGGGCGCACAGATACGCAGTATTTT. Its protein is CASSVSGGRTDTQYF.

The CDR3 DNA sequence: TGTGCCAGTAGTCCTAACCATAAGGGGACACTCAGCAATCAGCCCCAGCATTTT. It is translated as CASSPNHKGTLSNQPQHF. The chain links TRBV19 to TRBJ1-5; possibly TRBD1 for D (6 bases). The CDR3 spans 18 residues. The germline V gene has CDR1 LNHDA and CDR2 SQIVND (reference sequence). Trimming cost V 5 bases and J 1 base, with 21 bases left between them.

This chain uses TRBV11-2 with TRBJ1-1; D is unresolved. The CDR3 extends over 15 amino acids. Germline V gene sequence: CDR1 SGHAT, CDR2 FQNNGV. Trimming took off 1 base at V and 0 bases at J, with 9 bases between the two ends. CDR3 region: CASSLVAGLNTEAFF. CDR3 DNA: TGTGCCAGCAGCTTAGTTGCAGGCCTGAACACTGAAGCTTTCTTT.

The chain links TRBV2 to TRBJ1-2; D is uncertain. Germline CDR1 SNHLY, CDR2 FYNNEI. Trimming shortened V by 3 bases and J by 0 bases, and 8 bases separated the two germline ends. This CDR3 spans 14 amino acids. The CDR3 sequence is CASSEGVTNYGYTF. CDR3 nucleotide sequence: TGTGCCAGCAGTGAGGGCGTTACTAACTATGGCTACACCTTC.

The chain uses TRBV9 and TRBJ2-3, with TRBD2 matching over 8 bases. This CDR3 has 18 residues. The V gene's germline CDR1 is SGDLS and CDR2 YYNGEE. V trimming: 0 bases; J trimming: 5 bases; junction bases outside the gene matches: 14. CDR3 sequence (DNA): TGTGCCAGCAGCGTAGTCTATACTGGCGGGGGGATCGGAGATACGCAGTATTTT. It codes for CASSVVYTGGGIGDTQYF.

The chain joins TRBV10-2 to TRBJ2-5; 9 nucleotides agree with TRBD1. Looked up from germline, CDR1 is WSHSY and CDR2 is SAAADI. The CDR3 extends over 14 amino acids. Unmatched junction bases numbered 5, after V lost 9 bases and J lost 0 bases. CDR3 DNA: TGCGCCAGTCAGGGGGACAGGGACCAAGAGACCCAGTACTTC. Translation gives CASQGDRDQETQYF.

This clone is a singleton in its sample. The chain uses TRBV5-1 and TRBJ2-1; the match to TRBD1 covers 7 bases. The germline gives CDR1 SGHRS, CDR2 YFSETQ. The CDR3 runs 15 residues. Germline trimming cut 4 bases from V and 4 bases from J; bases unmatched to any gene: 8. CDR3 bases: TGCGCCAGCAGCCATGAGGCAGGGGGTTACAATGAGCAGTTCTTC. Amino acid sequence: CASSHEAGGYNEQFF.

The chain joins TRBV5-1 to TRBJ2-7, with 9 bases identical to TRBD1. Germline CDR1 and CDR2: SGHRS and YFSETQ. The trim removed 5 bases at V and 4 bases at J, leaving 10 bases unmatched. The length of the CDR3 is 15 residues. The CDR3 region is CASSVQGTGKYEQYF. Written as DNA, the CDR3 is TGCGCCAGCAGTGTCCAAGGGACAGGGAAGTACGAGCAGTACTTC.

This clone was seen once. The junction and the germline gene differ at one end; a read error may be behind it. CDR3 DNA sequence: TGTGCCAGCAGCCAGACCGGGACAGGGGGCGCGGACTTC. It is translated as CASSQTGTGGADF. The chain joins TRBV14 to TRBJ2-7; TRBD1 matches 12 bases. CDR1 SGHDN and CDR2 FVKESK come from the germline V gene. The CDR3 sequence is 13 residues long.

V usage is TRBV5-1 and J usage is TRBJ1-2; D is possibly TRBD1 (6 bases). The CDR3 runs 14 residues. Trimming left V 3 bases short and J 1 base short, with 10 bases between. Germline V gene lookup returns CDR1 SGHRS and CDR2 YFSETQ. CDR3 in amino acids: CASSSQGLNYGYTF. The CDR3 DNA is TGCGCCAGCAGCTCCCAGGGGCTTAACTATGGCTACACCTTC.

The chain couples TRBV6-5 to TRBJ1-5; D not resolved. The CDR3 is made up of 10 amino acids. The germline gives CDR1 MNHEY, CDR2 SVGAGI. Trimming removed 9 bases from V and 9 bases from J, with 9 bases in between. CDR3 amino acids: CASAGGPQHF. CDR3 DNA: TGTGCCAGTGCGGGTGGGCCCCAGCATTTT.

The chain combines TRBV6-5 with TRBJ2-3; tentative D call: TRBD1 (6 bases). Germline lookup yields CDR1 MNHEY and CDR2 SVGAGI. The germline V and J ends were trimmed by 6 bases and 4 bases, with 14 bases remaining between them. The CDR3 runs 14 residues. The CDR3 reads CASRDRYSADTQYF. In nucleotides, the CDR3 is TGTGCCAGCAGAGACAGGTACTCAGCAGATACGCAGTATTTT.